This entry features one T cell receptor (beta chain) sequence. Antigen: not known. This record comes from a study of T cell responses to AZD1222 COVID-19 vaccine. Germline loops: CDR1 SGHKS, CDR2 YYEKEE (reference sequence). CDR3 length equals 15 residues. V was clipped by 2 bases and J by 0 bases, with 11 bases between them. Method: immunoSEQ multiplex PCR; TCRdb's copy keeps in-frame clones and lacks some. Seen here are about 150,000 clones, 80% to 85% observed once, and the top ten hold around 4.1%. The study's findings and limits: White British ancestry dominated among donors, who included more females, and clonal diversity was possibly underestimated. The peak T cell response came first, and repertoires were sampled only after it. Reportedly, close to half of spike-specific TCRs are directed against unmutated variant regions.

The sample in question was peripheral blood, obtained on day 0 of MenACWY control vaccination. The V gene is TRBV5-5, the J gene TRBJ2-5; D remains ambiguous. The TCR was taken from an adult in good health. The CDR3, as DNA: TGTGCCAGCAGCTTAGGCACCCTGTACCAAGAGACCCAGTACTTC. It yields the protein CASSLGTLYQETQYF.